The entry that follows covers one T cell receptor (beta chain) sequence. The antigen remains undetermined. This specimen belongs to a study of T-cell memory formation after mild COVID-19. On the study more broadly: Largely, the TCR clusters proved donor specific.

cDNA libraries for TCR alpha and TCR beta, carrying sample barcodes and UMIs, came from 5'RACE with constant-segment primers. TCRdb analysed the 5' RACE reads with MiXCR anew, one entry per CDR3 protein. The top ten clones hold about 7.5% of a sample with 550,000 to 650,000 distinct CDR3 sequences, around 15% of them seen once. General observations from the study: Memory cells collected pre-infection included some clones that later responded, suggesting cross-reactive memory joined. There was a balanced CD4/CD8 profile in clones contracting day 15 to 85, and later expanders leaned CD4+.

The clonotype comes from an adult woman who had mild COVID-19 (a few samples of this study predate the infection). Cell type and time point are not known. The sequencing sample was made of PBMCs or a T cell subset sorted from them (not recorded which).

CDR3 nucleotide sequence: TGTGCCATCAGTGAGTCGATGGAGCGGAGTGCCCCAGATACGCAGTATTTT. Residues: CAISESMERSAPDTQYF. The chain has TRBV10-3 and TRBJ2-3; possible D gene TRBD2, 5 bases. Germline CDR1 reads ENHRY; CDR2 reads SYGVKD. Trimming took off 0 bases at V and 4 bases at J, with 17 bases between the two ends. The CDR3 length is 17 residues.